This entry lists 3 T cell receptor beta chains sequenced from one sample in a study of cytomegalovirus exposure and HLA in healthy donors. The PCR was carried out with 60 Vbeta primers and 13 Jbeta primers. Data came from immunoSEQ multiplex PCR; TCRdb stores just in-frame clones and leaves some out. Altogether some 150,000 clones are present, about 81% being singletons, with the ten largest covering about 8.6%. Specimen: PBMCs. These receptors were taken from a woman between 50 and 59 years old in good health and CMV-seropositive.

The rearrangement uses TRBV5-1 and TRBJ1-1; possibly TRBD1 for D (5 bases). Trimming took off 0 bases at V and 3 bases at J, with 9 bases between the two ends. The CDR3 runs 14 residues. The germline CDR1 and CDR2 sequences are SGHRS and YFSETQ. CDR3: CASSLAQGYTEAFF. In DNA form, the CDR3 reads TGCGCCAGCAGCTTGGCCCAGGGATACACTGAAGCTTTCTTT.

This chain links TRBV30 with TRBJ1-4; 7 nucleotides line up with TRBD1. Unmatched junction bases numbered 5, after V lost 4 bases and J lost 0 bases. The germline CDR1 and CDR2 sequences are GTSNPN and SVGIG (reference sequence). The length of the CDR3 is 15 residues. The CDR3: CAWNPGQSTNEKLFF. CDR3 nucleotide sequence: TGTGCCTGGAACCCGGGACAGTCAACTAATGAAAAACTGTTTTTT.

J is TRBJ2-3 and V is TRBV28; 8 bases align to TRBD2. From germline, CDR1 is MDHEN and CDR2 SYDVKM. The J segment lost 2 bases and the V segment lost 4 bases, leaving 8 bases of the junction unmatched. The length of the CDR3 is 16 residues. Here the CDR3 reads CASSSAGAGDTDTQYF. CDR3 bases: TGTGCCAGCAGTTCCGCCGGAGCGGGAGACACAGATACGCAGTATTTT.